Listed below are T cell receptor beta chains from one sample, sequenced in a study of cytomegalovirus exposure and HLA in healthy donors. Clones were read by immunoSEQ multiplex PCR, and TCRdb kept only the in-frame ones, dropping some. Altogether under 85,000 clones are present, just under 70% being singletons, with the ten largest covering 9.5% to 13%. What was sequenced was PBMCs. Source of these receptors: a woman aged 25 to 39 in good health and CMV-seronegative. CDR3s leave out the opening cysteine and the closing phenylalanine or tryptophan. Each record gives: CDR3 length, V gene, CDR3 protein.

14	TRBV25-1	ASNTRWRLLQETQY
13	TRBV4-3	ASSQDRSQTYEQY
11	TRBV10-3	ATLGQVTYEQY
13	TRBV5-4	ASSLAGAGYNEQF
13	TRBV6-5	ASSYSNRGNQPQH
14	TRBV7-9	ASSLVGGGPYNEQF
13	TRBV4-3	ASSQGTGGWNEQF
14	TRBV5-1	ASSSQGAQSTDTQY
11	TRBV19	ASRGQANEKLF
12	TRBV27	ASNWGQELYEQY
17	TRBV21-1	ASSKDSPPGIMVCRPLH
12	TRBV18	ASSPLDTHYEQY
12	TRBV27	ASSLGARNSPLH
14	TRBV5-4	ASSSSGTASTDTQY
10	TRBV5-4	ASSEGWNEQF
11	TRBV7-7	ASSFGSRETQY
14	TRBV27	ASRPYPGQGNTEAF
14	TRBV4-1	ASSQLGGGVQGTQY
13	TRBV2	ASSDSGDLQETQY
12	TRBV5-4	ASSRQGIDGELF
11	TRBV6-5	ASRTGTGRGYT
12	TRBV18	ASSPSNMDYGYT
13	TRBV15	ATSSDRGGNQPQH
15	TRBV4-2	ASSQGVAGGPTGELF
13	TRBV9	ASSVLTGGQYGYT
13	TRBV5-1	ASSSSGQGNTEAF
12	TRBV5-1	ASSLEPGGTEAF
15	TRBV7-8	ASSPPVHRQANTEAF
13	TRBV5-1	ASSLGGQFQEKLF
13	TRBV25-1	ASSDTGTLRETQY
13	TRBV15	ATRTTSGGYNEQF
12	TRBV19	ASSIQGYTGELF
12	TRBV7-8	ASSLAGDYTEAF
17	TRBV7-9	ASTPGGAPKKSANYGYT
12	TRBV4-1	ASSQEFRSYEQY
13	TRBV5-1	ASSFAGDPLDTQY
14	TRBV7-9	ASSLGPTGGGEKLF
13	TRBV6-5	ASSLAGWGQETQY
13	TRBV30	AWIPGQRNHYEQY
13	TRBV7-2	ASGSTGGRYNEQF
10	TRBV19	ASSIGTVEAF
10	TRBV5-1	ASSRTSYEQY
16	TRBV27	ASSFRGQGAPMNSPLH
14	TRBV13	ASSFKFPGMNTEAF